Described below is a single TCR beta chain sequence and its context. Its target is unknown. This sequence may be a read error, since a much larger clone differs from it by one base. In this CDR3 the conserved last residue, phenylalanine or tryptophan, is missing, so a read error is likely. The record originates from a study of T cells in Graves' hyperthyroidism and ophthalmopathy. Study information: Pretreatment peripheral blood was obtained at initial diagnosis. Regarding the study as a whole: Ophthalmopathy and stable hyperthyroidism were separated by a 13 V-J model.

Amplification yielded TCR beta CDR3 regions, with RNA transcripts as the source. HTBI primers drove first-round RT-PCR of the TCR CDR3. MiXCR, run by TCRdb on the multiplex PCR reads, gives a single entry per CDR3 protein. The table has hundreds of thousands of distinct CDR3 sequences, around a sixth seen once. V lost 4 bases and J lost 4; bases outside the gene matches: 6. Germline CDR1 and CDR2: SGHRS and YFSETQ. The CDR3 is 14 amino acids. Aged 18 to 65, the patients had hyperthyroidism that was newly diagnosed and had lasted under 2 months. PBMCs came from more than 8.5 ml fresh peripheral blood. The sequenced sample was blood. This chain links TRBV5-1 with TRBJ1-2, with 8 bases that match TRBD1. The receptor was derived from a woman aged 45-65 years with Graves' hyperthyroidism that later progressed to Graves' ophthalmopathy. The CDR3 region is CASSLDREAYGYTL. In nucleotides, the CDR3 is TGCGCCAGCAGCCTGGACAGGGAAGCCTATGGCTACACCCTC.